A single count supports the clone carrying this T cell receptor (beta chain). The data were obtained in a study of blood T cell repertoires in COVID-19. Overall study: Acute-phase and convalescent COVID-19 samples originated in the United States, Italy and Spain. PBMCs, B-cell-depleted T cells, or T cells were the source of the cDNA or gDNA that made up the material.

The V segment lost 4 bases and the J segment 10 bases; nucleotides outside the gene matches: 8. This CDR3 contains 15 residues. Germline V gene sequence: CDR1 LGHNA, CDR2 YSLEER. Source study methods: Nucleated cell number was recorded as an estimate derived from reference gene primer amplification. Data came from immunoSEQ multiplex PCR; TCRdb stores just in-frame clones and leaves some out. V, J and clone size were drawn from that table, and D and trimming were deduced from the DNA. The repertoire includes about 140,000 clones, 77% of them detected once, and roughly 9% sits in the top ten. The receptor was isolated from a woman aged 45 to 65 with active or convalescent COVID-19. The chain is built from TRBV4-3 and TRBJ1-6; TRBD1 matches at 9 bases. The specimen sequenced was peripheral blood. For the CDR3, the DNA is TGCGCCAGCAGCCTAGACAGGGGGACGGGGTCACCCCTCCACTTT. Protein product: CASSLDRGTGSPLHF.